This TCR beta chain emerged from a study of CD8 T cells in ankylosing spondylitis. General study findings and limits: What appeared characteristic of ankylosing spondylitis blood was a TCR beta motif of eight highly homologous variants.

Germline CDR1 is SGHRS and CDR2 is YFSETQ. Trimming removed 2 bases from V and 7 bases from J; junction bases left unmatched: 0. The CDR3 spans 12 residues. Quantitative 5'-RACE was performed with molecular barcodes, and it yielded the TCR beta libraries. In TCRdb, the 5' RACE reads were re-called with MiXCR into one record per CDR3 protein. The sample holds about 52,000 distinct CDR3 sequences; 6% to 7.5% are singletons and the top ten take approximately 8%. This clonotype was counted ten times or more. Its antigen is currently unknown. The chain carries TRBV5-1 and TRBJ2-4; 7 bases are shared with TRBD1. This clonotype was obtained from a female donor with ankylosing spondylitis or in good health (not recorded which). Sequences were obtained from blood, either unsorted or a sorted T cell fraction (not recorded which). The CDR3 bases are TGCGCCAGCAGCTTACAGGGGAACATTCAGTACTTC. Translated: CASSLQGNIQYF.